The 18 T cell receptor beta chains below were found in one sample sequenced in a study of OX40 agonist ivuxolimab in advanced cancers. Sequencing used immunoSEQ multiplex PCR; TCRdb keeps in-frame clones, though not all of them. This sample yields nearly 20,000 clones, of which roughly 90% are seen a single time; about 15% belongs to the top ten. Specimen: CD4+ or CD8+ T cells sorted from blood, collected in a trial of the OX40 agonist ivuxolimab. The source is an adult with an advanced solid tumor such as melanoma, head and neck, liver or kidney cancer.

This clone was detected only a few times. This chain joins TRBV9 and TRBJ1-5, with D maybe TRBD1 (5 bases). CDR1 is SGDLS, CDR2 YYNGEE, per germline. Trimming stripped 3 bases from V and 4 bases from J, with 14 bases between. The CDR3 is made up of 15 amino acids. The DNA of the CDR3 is TGTGCCAGCAGCGCAGGGTTTGCTAGAAATCAGCCCCAGCATTTT. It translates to CASSAGFARNQPQHF.

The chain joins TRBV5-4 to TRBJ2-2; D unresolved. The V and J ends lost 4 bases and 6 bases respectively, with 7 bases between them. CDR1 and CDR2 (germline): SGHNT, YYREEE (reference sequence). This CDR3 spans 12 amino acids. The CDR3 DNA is TGTGCCAGCAGCCGTAGCCCCGGGGAGCTGTTTTTT. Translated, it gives CASSRSPGELFF.

DNA for the CDR3: TGTGCCAGCAGTCCGTTGACAGGGGGCGCAGATACGCAGTATTTT. Translation: CASSPLTGGADTQYF. The gene calls are TRBV27 and TRBJ2-3, with 10 nucleotides matching TRBD1. The CDR3 runs to 15 residues. In germline, CDR1 is MNHEY, CDR2 SMNVEV (reference sequence). V was pared by 5 bases and J by 4 bases, with 6 bases of the junction left unmatched.

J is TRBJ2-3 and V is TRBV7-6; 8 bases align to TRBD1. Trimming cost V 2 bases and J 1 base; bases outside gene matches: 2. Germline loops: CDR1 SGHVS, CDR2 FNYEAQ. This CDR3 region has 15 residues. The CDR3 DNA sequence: TGTGCCAGCAGCTTACGGACAGGGCGCACAGATACGCAGTATTTT. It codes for CASSLRTGRTDTQYF.

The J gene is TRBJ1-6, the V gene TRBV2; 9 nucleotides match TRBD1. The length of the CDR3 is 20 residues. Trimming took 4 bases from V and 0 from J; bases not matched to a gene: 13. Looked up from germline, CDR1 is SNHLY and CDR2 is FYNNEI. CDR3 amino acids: CASSVGLGQGIRSYNSPLHF. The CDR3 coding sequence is TGTGCCAGCAGTGTGGGGCTAGGACAGGGGATCCGCTCCTATAATTCACCCCTCCACTTT.

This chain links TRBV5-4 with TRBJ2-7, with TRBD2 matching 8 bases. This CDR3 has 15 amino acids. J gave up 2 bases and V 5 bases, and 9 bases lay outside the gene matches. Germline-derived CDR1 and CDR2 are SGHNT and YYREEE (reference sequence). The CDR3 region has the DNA TGTGCCAGCAGTCTGGCCGGGACTAGGGCCTACGAGCAGTACTTC. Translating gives CASSLAGTRAYEQYF.

The CDR3 DNA is TGTGCCAGCAGCTCCTTTAGCGGTACTCAAGAGACCCAGTACTTC. Translation: CASSSFSGTQETQYF. The rearrangement links TRBV11-3 to TRBJ2-5; perhaps TRBD2 as D (6 bases). The CDR3 is made up of 15 amino acids. V was trimmed by 4 bases and J by 2 bases, leaving 14 bases between them. Germline V gene sequence: CDR1 SGHNT, CDR2 YENEEA. Complete variable domain (other parts from reference TRBV11-3 and TRBJ2-5): EAGVVQSPRYKIIEKKQPVAFWCNPISGHNTLYWYLQNLGQGPELLIRYENEEAVDDSQLPKDRFSAERLKGVDSTLKIQPAELGDSAVYLCASSSFSGTQETQYFGPGTRLLVL.

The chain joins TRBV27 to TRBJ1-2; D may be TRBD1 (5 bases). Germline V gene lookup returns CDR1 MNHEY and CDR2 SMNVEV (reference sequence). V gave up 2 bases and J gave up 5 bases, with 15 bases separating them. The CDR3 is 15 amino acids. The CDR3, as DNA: TGTGCCAGCAGTTTAAACCCCGGGACGTTTTATGGCTACACCTTC. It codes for CASSLNPGTFYGYTF.

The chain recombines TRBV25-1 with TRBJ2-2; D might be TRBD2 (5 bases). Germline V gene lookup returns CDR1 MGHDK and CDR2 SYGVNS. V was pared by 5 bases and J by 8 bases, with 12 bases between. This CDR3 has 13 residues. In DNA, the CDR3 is TGTGCCAGCAGTTCCCGGGGAAGGGGGGAGCTGTTTTTT. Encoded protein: CASSSRGRGELFF.

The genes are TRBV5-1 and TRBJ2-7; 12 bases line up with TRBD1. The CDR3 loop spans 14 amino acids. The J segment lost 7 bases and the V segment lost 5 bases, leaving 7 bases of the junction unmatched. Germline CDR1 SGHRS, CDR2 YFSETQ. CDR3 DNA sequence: TGCGCCAGCAGTTCCGGGACAGGGGGCGAGGAGCAGTACTTC. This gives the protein CASSSGTGGEEQYF. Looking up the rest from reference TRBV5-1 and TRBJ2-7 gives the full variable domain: KAGVTQTPRYLIKTRGQQVTLSCSPISGHRSVSWYQQTPGQGLQFLFEYFSETQRNKGNFPGRFSGRQFSNSRSEMNVSTLELGDSALYLCASSSGTGGEEQYFGPGTRLTVT.

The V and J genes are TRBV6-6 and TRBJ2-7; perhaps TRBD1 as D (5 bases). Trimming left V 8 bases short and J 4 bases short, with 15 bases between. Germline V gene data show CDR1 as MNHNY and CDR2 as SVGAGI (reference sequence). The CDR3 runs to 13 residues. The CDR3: CASRTHDSYEQYF. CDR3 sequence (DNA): TGTGCCAGCCGTACTCACGACAGTTACGAGCAGTACTTC.

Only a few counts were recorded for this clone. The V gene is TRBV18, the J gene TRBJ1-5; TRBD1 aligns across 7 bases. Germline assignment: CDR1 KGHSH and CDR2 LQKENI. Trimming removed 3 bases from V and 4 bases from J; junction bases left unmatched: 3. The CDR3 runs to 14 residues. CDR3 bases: TGTGCCAGCTCACCGGGACAGTCTAATCAGCCCCAGCATTTT. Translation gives CASSPGQSNQPQHF.

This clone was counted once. Written as DNA, the CDR3 is TGTGCCAGCAGCTTTGCGGGGTGGGCAGGGCGCCCCTACGAGCAGTACTTC. The encoded protein is CASSFAGWAGRPYEQYF. This chain joins TRBV11-2 and TRBJ2-7; possible D gene TRBD2, 6 bases. The CDR3 totals 17 residues. Trimming removed 3 bases at V and 2 bases at J, with 20 bases between. The germline gives CDR1 SGHAT, CDR2 FQNNGV.

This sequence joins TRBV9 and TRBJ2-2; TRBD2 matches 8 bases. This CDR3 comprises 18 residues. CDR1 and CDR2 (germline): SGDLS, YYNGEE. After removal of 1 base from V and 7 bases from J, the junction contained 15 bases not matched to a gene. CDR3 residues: CASSVTVVPSGGVGELFF. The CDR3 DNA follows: TGTGCCAGCAGCGTAACCGTAGTACCGAGCGGGGGTGTCGGGGAGCTGTTTTTT.

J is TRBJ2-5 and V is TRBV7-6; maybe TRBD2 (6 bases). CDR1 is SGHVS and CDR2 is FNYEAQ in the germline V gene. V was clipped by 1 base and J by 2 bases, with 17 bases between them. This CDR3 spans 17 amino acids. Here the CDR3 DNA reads TGTGCCAGCAGCTTAGGGTGGGGTCCGGGGGAGCAAGAGACCCAGTACTTC. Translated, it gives CASSLGWGPGEQETQYF.

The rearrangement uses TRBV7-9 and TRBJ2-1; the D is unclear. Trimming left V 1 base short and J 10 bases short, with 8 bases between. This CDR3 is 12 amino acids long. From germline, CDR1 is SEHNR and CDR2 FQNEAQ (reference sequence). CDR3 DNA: TGTGCCAGCAGCTTAGTTCCTGTGGAGCAGTTCTTC. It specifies CASSLVPVEQFF.

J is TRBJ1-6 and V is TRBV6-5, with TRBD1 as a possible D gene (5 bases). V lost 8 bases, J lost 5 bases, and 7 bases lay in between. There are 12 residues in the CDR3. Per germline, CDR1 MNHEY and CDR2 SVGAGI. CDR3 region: CASGGNNSPLHF. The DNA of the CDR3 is TGTGCCAGCGGGGGTAATAATTCACCCCTCCACTTT.

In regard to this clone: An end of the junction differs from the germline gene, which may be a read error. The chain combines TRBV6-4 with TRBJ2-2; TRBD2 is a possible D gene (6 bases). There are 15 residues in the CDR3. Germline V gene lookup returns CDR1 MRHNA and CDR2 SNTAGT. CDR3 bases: TGTGCCAGCAGTTCCCAGGGAGGCAACAACGGGGAGCTGTTTTTT. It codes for CASSSQGGNNGELFF.